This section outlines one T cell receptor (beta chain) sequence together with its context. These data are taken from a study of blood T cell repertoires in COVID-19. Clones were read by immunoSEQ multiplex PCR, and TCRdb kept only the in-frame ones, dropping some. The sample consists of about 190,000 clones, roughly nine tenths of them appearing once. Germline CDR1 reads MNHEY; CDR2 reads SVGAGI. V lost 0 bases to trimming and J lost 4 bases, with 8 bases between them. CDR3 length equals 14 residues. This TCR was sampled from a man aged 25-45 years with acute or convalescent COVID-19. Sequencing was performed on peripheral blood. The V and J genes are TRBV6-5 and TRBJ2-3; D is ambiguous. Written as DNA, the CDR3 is TGTGCCAGCAGTTACTCGAATGGAGCAGATACGCAGTATTTT. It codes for CASSYSNGADTQYF.